The 19 T cell receptor beta chains below come from one sample, sequenced in a study of T-cell reconstitution after alpha-beta-depleted transplantation in children. The TCRbeta library incorporated unique molecular identifiers. TCRdb recomputed calls from the PCR reads with MiXCR, one row per CDR3 protein. The repertoire holds about 230,000 distinct CDR3 sequences, with about 8.8% as singletons. The specimen comprised PBMCs from the stem cell graft donor, sampled from the stem cell graft. These receptors came from a human donor who donated a stem cell graft to a child with SCID.

This clonotype has ten or more counts. V is TRBV9 and J is TRBJ2-1; 12 positions agree with TRBD2. The CDR3 is 15 residues long. The J segment lost 2 bases and the V segment lost 4 bases, leaving 1 base of the junction unmatched. Looked up from germline, CDR1 is SGDLS and CDR2 is YYNGEE. The CDR3 DNA reads as TGTGCCAGCAGCACTAGCGGGGGGCCCTACAATGAGCAGTTCTTC. Protein sequence: CASSTSGGPYNEQFF.

This clonotype was seen a few times. The gene calls are TRBV2 and TRBJ2-5, with D possibly being TRBD2 (6 bases). The length of the CDR3 is 16 residues. V shed 5 bases and J shed 1 base, with 17 bases lying between them. Germline loops: CDR1 SNHLY, CDR2 FYNNEI. CDR3 DNA sequence: TGTGCCAGCAGTCGACCGATTTTAGCGGCCCAAGAGACCCAGTACTTC. This sequence encodes CASSRPILAAQETQYF.

This clonotype has a count of ten or more. The chain uses TRBV20-1 and TRBJ2-1; 11 positions agree with TRBD2. The trim removed 6 bases at V and 4 bases at J, leaving 5 bases unmatched. The CDR3 loop spans 14 amino acids. The germline CDR1 and CDR2 sequences are DFQATT and SNEGSKA (reference sequence). In DNA form, the CDR3 reads TGCAGTGCGTCGACTAGCGGGGAGTACAATGAGCAGTTCTTC. This translates into CSASTSGEYNEQFF.

The chain has TRBV7-9 and TRBJ2-3; possibly TRBD1 for D (5 bases). Per the germline V gene, CDR1 is SEHNR and CDR2 is FQNEAQ (reference sequence). The CDR3 is 16 amino acids. Trimming took off 0 bases at V and 2 bases at J, with 12 bases between the two ends. CDR3: CASSLAIQGLTDTQYF. The CDR3 DNA follows: TGTGCCAGCAGCTTAGCGATCCAGGGCCTCACAGATACGCAGTATTTT. Variable domain in full (rest from reference TRBV7-9 and TRBJ2-3): DTGVSQNPRHKITKRGQNVTFRCDPISEHNRLYWYRQTLGQGPEFLTYFQNEAQLEKSRLLSDRFSAERPKGSFSTLEIQRTEQGDSAMYLCASSLAIQGLTDTQYFGPGTRLTVL.

Turning to this clonotype: This clone may be a read error of a much larger clone one base away. V and J are TRBV9 and TRBJ2-1; no definite D call. V lost 0 bases and J lost 9, with 16 bases in between. This CDR3 comprises 15 residues. Germline lookup yields CDR1 SGDLS and CDR2 YYNGEE. CDR3 DNA: TGTGCCAGCAGCGTAGGGCAAATTGAGGCAAGTGAGCAGTTCTTC. Translating it yields CASSVGQIEASEQFF.

The chain employs TRBV5-5 and TRBJ2-1; D call uncertain. Germline CDR1 SGHKS, CDR2 YYEKEE (reference sequence). The CDR3 runs to 16 residues. V was clipped by 4 bases and J by 0 bases, with 14 bases between them. The CDR3 spells CASSPDHISSYNEQFF. In DNA, the CDR3 is TGTGCCAGCAGCCCGGACCACATCAGCTCCTACAATGAGCAGTTCTTC.

This clonotype was detected many times. The chain has TRBV24-1 and TRBJ2-3, with D maybe TRBD1 (5 bases). The CDR3 runs 16 residues. Trimming stripped 0 bases from V and 1 base from J, with 10 bases between. In germline, CDR1 is KGHDR, CDR2 SFDVKD. Here the CDR3 reads CATSDLGRERTDTQYF. DNA of the CDR3: TGTGCCACCAGTGATTTGGGCAGGGAACGCACAGATACGCAGTATTTT.

This clonotype was detected ten times or more. The chain joins TRBV27 to TRBJ2-7; TRBD1 agrees at 10 bases. This CDR3 is 14 amino acids long. The V and J ends lost 6 bases and 4 bases, in that order; junction bases with no gene match: 6. The germline V gene has CDR1 MNHEY and CDR2 SMNVEV (reference sequence). CDR3 amino acids: CASSWGDRGYEQYF. The CDR3 nucleotides are TGTGCCAGCAGCTGGGGGGACAGGGGTTACGAGCAGTACTTC.

This clonotype was seen many times. The rearrangement joins TRBV19 to TRBJ2-1; tentative D call: TRBD2 (6 bases). This CDR3 region has 14 residues. With 1 base removed from V and 9 bases from J, the gap between germline ends came to 13 bases. Germline lookup yields CDR1 LNHDA and CDR2 SQIVND (reference sequence). In DNA, the CDR3 is TGTGCCAGTAGTATAGGACTAGTTCACAGTGAGCAGTTCTTC. Amino acids: CASSIGLVHSEQFF. The variable domain in full, completed from reference TRBV19 and TRBJ2-1, reads DGGITQSPKYLFRKEGQNVTLSCEQNLNHDAMYWYRQDPGQGLRLIYYSQIVNDFQKGDIAEGYSVSREKKESFPLTVTSAQKNPTAFYLCASSIGLVHSEQFFGPGTRLTVL.

The table lists this clonotype with many counts. The rearrangement joins TRBV20-1 to TRBJ2-1; no clear D. CDR1 and CDR2 (germline): DFQATT, SNEGSKA (reference sequence). This CDR3 spans 12 amino acids. V lost 2 bases and J 6 bases, leaving 8 bases between the germline ends. In DNA form, the CDR3 reads TGCAGTGCTAGACCGTACAGCAATGAGCAGTTCTTC. This sequence encodes CSARPYSNEQFF.

This clonotype was picked up many times. The chain joins TRBV28 to TRBJ2-3, with 9 bases that match TRBD2. The CDR3 is 17 amino acids. V trimming: 3 bases; J trimming: 2 bases; junction bases outside the gene matches: 9. Per the germline V gene, CDR1 is MDHEN and CDR2 is SYDVKM. The chain's CDR3 is CASSLGDSSGDTDTQYF. The CDR3 DNA follows: TGTGCCAGCAGTTTGGGGGACTCTAGCGGGGACACAGATACGCAGTATTTT.

There are many counts of this clonotype. V usage is TRBV24-1 and J usage is TRBJ1-4, with no clear D. V was pared by 7 bases and J by 8 bases, with 19 bases between. Per the germline V gene, CDR1 is KGHDR and CDR2 is SFDVKD. The CDR3 loop spans 15 amino acids. CDR3 in DNA: TGTGCCACCAGGTTCGGATACGAAAAACGGGAAAAACTGTTTTTT. Protein product: CATRFGYEKREKLFF.

The sample holds many counts of this clonotype. The chain couples TRBV5-1 to TRBJ2-1; D may match TRBD1 or TRBD2 (5 bases each). Germline V gene lookup returns CDR1 SGHRS and CDR2 YFSETQ. V was cut by 0 bases and J by 4 bases, with 11 bases left in between. This CDR3 comprises 15 residues. The CDR3 DNA sequence: TGCGCCAGCAGCTTGGAGGCAGGGACGTACAATGAGCAGTTCTTC. Amino acid sequence: CASSLEAGTYNEQFF.

This clonotype has ten or more counts. The rearrangement joins TRBV19 to TRBJ1-5; the match to TRBD1 covers 7 bases. Germline V lookup: CDR1 LNHDA, CDR2 SQIVND (reference sequence). The V segment lost 7 bases and the J segment 3 bases; nucleotides outside the gene matches: 3. CDR3 length: 13 residues. The CDR3 is CASNDRDNQPQHF. The CDR3 DNA follows: TGTGCCAGTAACGACAGGGACAATCAGCCCCAGCATTTT. Full variable domain (remainder filled in from reference TRBV19 and TRBJ1-5): DGGITQSPKYLFRKEGQNVTLSCEQNLNHDAMYWYRQDPGQGLRLIYYSQIVNDFQKGDIAEGYSVSREKKESFPLTVTSAQKNPTAFYLCASNDRDNQPQHFGDGTRLSIL.

This clonotype was seen many times. The V call is TRBV5-1, the J call TRBJ2-7; no clear D gene. Germline-derived CDR1 and CDR2 are SGHRS and YFSETQ. This CDR3 spans 16 amino acids. Between the trimmed V and J ends, which lost 1 base and 2 bases, there was a span of 16 bases. CDR3 region: CASSLLFGLSPYEQYF. CDR3 nucleotide sequence: TGCGCCAGCAGCTTGCTGTTTGGTCTGTCCCCCTACGAGCAGTACTTC.

This clonotype was seen repeatedly, ten times or more. CDR3 nucleotides: TGTGCCAGCAGTGCACTAGCCCCCTACAATGAGCAGTTCTTC. This gives the protein CASSALAPYNEQFF. V usage is TRBV2 and J usage is TRBJ2-1; the D gene is possibly TRBD2 (6 bases). The germline gives CDR1 SNHLY, CDR2 FYNNEI. V was cut by 4 bases and J by 2 bases, with 9 bases left in between. This CDR3 region has 14 residues. Supplemented by reference TRBV2 and TRBJ2-1, the full variable domain reads EPEVTQTPSHQVTQMGQEVILRCVPISNHLYFYWYRQILGQKVEFLVSFYNNEISEKSEIFDDQFSVERPDGSNFTLKIRSTKLEDSAMYFCASSALAPYNEQFFGPGTRLTVL.

The table lists this clonotype with many counts. The rearrangement joins TRBV4-1 to TRBJ2-5; no firm D call. The CDR3 contains 13 residues. Trimming removed 0 bases at V and 7 bases at J, with 9 bases between. Looked up from germline, CDR1 is MGHRA and CDR2 is YSYEKL. Here the CDR3 DNA reads TGCGCCAGCAGCCAAGAGTCTAGGCGGACCCAGTACTTC. Its translation is CASSQESRRTQYF.

This clonotype was observed a few times. J is TRBJ2-6 and V is TRBV2; D uncertain. V lost 6 bases, J lost 0 bases, and 6 bases lay in between. Per germline, CDR1 SNHLY and CDR2 FYNNEI. CDR3 length: 14 amino acids. CDR3 sequence reads: CASRASSGANVLTF. The CDR3 nucleotides read TGTGCCAGCAGGGCAAGCTCTGGGGCCAACGTCCTGACTTTC.

At least ten counts were recorded for this clonotype. This rearrangement joins TRBV5-1 to TRBJ2-1; 8 nucleotides match TRBD2. The V and J ends lost 1 base and 10 bases, in that order; junction bases with no gene match: 10. CDR3 size: 15 residues. In germline, CDR1 is SGHRS, CDR2 YFSETQ. This chain's CDR3 is CASSLFGGGEGEQFF. The CDR3 DNA reads as TGCGCCAGCAGCTTGTTCGGGGGGGGCGAAGGAGAGCAGTTCTTC.